What follows is one T cell receptor beta chain and its context. Its specificity is not known. The data belong to a study of cytomegalovirus exposure and HLA in healthy donors. V lost 0 bases and J 0 bases, leaving 10 bases between the germline ends. From germline, CDR1 is LGHNA and CDR2 YNFKEQ. The CDR3 runs 16 residues. Overall study results and limits: For most TCR sequences rarity was the rule, although some public TCRs occurred in many donors. A few of the chains that were CMV-associated were confirmed in vitro to be specific for CMV antigens.

The method was immunoSEQ multiplex PCR; TCRdb's version includes in-frame clones alone and lacks a portion of them. The sample holds 330,000 or so clones, 86% seen once. The receptor was derived from a young woman in good health and CMV-seronegative. This chain joins TRBV4-2 and TRBJ2-3, with D unclear. Sequencing was performed on PBMCs. The CDR3 bases are TGTGCCAGCAGCCAAGATGGATCAGCGAGCACAGATACGCAGTATTTT. Translated: CASSQDGSASTDTQYF.